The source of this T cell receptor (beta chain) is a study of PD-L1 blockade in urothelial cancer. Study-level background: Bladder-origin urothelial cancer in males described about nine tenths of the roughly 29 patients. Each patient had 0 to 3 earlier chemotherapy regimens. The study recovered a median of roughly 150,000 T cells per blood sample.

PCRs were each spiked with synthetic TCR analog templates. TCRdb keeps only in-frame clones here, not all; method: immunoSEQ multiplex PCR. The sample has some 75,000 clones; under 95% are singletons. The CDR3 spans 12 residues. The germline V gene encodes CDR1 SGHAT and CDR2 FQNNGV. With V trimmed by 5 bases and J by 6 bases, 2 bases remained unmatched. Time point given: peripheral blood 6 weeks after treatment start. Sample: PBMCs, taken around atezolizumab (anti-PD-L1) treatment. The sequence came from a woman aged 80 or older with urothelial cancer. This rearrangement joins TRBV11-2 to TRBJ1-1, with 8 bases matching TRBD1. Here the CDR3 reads CASSAQGAEAFF. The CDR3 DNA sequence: TGTGCCAGCAGCGCACAGGGGGCTGAAGCTTTCTTT.